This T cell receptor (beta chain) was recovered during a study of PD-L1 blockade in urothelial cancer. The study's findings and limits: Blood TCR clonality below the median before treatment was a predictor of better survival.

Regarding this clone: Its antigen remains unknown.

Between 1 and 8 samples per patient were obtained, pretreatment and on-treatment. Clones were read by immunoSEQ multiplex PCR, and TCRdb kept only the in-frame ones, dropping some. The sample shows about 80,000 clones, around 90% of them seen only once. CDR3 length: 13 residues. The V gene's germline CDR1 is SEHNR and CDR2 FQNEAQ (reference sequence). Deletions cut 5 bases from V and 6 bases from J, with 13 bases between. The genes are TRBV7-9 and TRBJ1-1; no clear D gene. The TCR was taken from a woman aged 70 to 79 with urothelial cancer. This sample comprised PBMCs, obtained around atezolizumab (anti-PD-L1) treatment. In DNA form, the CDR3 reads TGTGCCAGCAGCCCGGGTTCGCCACCTGAAGCTTTCTTT. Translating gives CASSPGSPPEAFF. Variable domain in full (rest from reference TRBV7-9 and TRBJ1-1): DTGVSQNPRHKITKRGQNVTFRCDPISEHNRLYWYRQTLGQGPEFLTYFQNEAQLEKSRLLSDRFSAERPKGSFSTLEIQRTEQGDSAMYLCASSPGSPPEAFFGQGTRLTVV.